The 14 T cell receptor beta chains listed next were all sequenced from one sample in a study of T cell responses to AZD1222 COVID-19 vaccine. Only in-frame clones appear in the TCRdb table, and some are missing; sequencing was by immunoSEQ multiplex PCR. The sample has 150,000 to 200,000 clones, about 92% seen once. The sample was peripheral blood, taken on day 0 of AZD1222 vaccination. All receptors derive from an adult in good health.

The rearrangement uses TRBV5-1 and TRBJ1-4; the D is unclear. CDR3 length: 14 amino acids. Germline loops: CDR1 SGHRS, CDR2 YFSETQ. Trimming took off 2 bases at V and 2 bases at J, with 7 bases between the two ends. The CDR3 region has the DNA TGCGCCAGCAGCTTAACAGTGACTAATGAAAAACTGTTTTTT. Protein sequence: CASSLTVTNEKLFF.

Here the CDR3 reads CASSPPLGRGGNEQFF. CDR3 nucleotides: TGTGCCAGCAGCCCTCCCCTAGGGCGGGGGGGCAATGAGCAGTTCTTC. This sequence joins TRBV3-1 (or the pseudogene TRBV3-2) and TRBJ2-1, with 9 bases aligning to TRBD2. With 4 bases clipped from V and 6 bases from J, the junction kept 10 bases outside the gene matches. The CDR3 length is 16 residues. From germline, CDR1 is LGHDT and CDR2 YNNKEL (reference sequence).

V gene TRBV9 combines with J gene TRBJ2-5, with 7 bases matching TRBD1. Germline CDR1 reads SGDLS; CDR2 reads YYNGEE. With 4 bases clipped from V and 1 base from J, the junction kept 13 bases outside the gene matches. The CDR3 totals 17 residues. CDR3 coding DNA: TGTGCCAGCAGCCCAAACTTACAGGGGTTGGGCCAAGAGACCCAGTACTTC. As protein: CASSPNLQGLGQETQYF.

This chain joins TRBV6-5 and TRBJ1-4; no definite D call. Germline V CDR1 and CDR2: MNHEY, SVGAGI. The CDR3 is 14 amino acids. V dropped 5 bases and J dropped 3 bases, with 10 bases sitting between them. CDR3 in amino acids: CASSPTDSNEKLFF. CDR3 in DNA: TGTGCCAGCAGTCCGACTGACTCTAATGAAAAACTGTTTTTT.

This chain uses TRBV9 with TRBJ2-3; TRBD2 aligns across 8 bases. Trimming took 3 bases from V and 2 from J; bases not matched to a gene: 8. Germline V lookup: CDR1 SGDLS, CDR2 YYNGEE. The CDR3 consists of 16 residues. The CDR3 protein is CASSDSGTWNTDTQYF. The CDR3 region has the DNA TGTGCCAGCAGCGATAGCGGGACCTGGAACACAGATACGCAGTATTTT.

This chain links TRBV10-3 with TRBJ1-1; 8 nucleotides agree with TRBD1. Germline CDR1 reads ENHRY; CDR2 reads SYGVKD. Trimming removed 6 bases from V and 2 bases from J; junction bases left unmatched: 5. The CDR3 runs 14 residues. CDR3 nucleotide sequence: TGTGCCATCAGCGCGACAGGGGAAAACACTGAAGCTTTCTTT. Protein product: CAISATGENTEAFF.

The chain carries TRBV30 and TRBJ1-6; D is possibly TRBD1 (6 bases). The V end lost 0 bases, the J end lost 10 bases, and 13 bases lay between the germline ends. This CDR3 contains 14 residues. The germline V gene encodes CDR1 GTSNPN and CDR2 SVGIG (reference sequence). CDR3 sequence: CAWSVIGGDSPLHF. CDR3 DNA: TGTGCCTGGAGTGTAATAGGGGGGGACTCACCCCTCCACTTT.

The CDR3 region is CAISEAFGGTGNTIYF. The DNA of the CDR3 is TGTGCCATCAGTGAGGCGTTCGGGGGGACTGGAAACACCATATATTTT. The genes are TRBV10-3 and TRBJ1-3; D possibly corresponds to TRBD1 (5 bases). CDR3 length: 16 amino acids. Germline values: CDR1 ENHRY, CDR2 SYGVKD. Trimming removed 2 bases from V and 2 bases from J, with 13 bases in between.

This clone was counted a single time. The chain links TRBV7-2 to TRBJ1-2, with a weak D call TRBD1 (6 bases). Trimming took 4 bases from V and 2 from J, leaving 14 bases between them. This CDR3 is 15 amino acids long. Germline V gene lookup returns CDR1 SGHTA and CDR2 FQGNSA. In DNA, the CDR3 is TGTGCCAGCAGCTCCCAACTCCAGGGGAACTATGGCTACACCTTC. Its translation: CASSSQLQGNYGYTF. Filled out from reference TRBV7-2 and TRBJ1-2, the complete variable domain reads GAGVSQSPSNKVTEKGKDVELRCDPISGHTALYWYRQSLGQGLEFLIYFQGNSAPDKSGLPSDRFSAERTGGSVSTLTIQRTQQEDSAVYLCASSSQLQGNYGYTFGSGTRLTVV.

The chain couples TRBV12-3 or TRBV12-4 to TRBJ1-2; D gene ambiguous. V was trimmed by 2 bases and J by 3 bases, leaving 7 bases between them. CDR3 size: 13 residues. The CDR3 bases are TGTGCCAGCAGTTTAAACAGTCACTATGGCTACACCTTC. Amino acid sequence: CASSLNSHYGYTF.

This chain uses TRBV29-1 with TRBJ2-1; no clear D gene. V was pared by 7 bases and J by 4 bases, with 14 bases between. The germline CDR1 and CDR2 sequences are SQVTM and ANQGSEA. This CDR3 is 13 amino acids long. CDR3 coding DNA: TGCAGCGCTTCAGAGGCCCCTTACAATGAGCAGTTCTTC. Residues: CSASEAPYNEQFF.

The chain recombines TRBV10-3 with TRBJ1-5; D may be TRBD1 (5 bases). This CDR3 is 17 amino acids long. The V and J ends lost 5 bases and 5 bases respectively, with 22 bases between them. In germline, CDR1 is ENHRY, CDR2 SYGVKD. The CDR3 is CAISQVLGRGTDQPQHF. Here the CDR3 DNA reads TGTGCCATCAGTCAAGTCTTGGGGCGAGGGACGGATCAGCCCCAGCATTTT.

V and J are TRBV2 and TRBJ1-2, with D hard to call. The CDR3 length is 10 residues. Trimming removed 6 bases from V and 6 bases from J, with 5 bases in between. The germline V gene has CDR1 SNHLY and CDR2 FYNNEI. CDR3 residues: CASRVDGYTF. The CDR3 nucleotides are TGTGCCAGCAGAGTAGATGGCTACACCTTC.

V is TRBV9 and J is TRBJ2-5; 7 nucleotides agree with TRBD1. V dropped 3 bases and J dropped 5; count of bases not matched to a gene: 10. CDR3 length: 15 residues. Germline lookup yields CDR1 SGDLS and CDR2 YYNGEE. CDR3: CASSDRQGSMETQYF. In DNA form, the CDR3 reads TGTGCCAGCAGCGACAGACAGGGATCGATGGAGACCCAGTACTTC. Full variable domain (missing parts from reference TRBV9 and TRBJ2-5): DSGVTQTPKHLITATGQRVTLRCSPRSGDLSVYWYQQSLDQGLQFLIQYYNGEERAKGNILERFSAQQFPDLHSELNLSSLELGDSALYFCASSDRQGSMETQYFGPGTRLLVL.